This T cell receptor beta chain was profiled in a study of blood T cells in healthy people across ages. Study-wide results and caveats: A strong correlation between TCR beta diversity and naive T cell percentage was seen.

This clonotype was detected only a few times. As yet, its antigen is unknown. A J-beta primer mix and a sample-barcoded 5' primer were used in a second PCR of roughly 7 to 12 cycles. One entry per CDR3 protein, called by TCRdb with MiXCR from the 5' RACE reads. The sample carries over 950,000 distinct CDR3 sequences, roughly two fifths recorded once. This receptor was identified in a man in his late teens or twenties in good health. The sample was blood.

The CDR3 is CASSVGTGITGELFF. CDR3 coding DNA: TGTGCCAGCAGCGTGGGGACAGGGATCACCGGGGAGCTGTTTTTT. The V and J genes are TRBV9 and TRBJ2-2, with 9 bases matching TRBD1. The CDR3 spans 15 residues. Germline CDR1 reads SGDLS; CDR2 reads YYNGEE. Trimming took 2 bases from V and 4 from J; bases not matched to a gene: 3.